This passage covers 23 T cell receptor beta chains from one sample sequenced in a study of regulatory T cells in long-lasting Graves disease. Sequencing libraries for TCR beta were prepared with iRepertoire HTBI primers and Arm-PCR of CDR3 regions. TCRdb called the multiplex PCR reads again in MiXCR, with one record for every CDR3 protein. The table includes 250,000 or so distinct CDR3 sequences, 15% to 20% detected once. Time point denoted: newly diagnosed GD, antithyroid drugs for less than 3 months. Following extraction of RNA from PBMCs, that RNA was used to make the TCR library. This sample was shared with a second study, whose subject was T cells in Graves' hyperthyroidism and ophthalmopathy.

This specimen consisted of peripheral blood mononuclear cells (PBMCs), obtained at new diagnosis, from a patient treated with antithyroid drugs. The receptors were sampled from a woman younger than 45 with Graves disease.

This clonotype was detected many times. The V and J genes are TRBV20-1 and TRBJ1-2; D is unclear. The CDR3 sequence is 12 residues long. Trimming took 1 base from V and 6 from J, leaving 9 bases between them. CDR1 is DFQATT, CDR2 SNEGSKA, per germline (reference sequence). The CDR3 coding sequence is TGCAGTGCTAGAGGACATTTAAATGGCTACACCTTC. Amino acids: CSARGHLNGYTF.

Here the CDR3 DNA reads TGTGCCAGCAGTCAGGGGTCGGGCGGGAGAACAGATACGCAGTATTTT. It yields the protein CASSQGSGGRTDTQYF. The chain is built from TRBV12-3 or TRBV12-4 and TRBJ2-3; D might be TRBD2 (7 bases). This CDR3 region has 16 residues. The V and J ends lost 5 bases and 3 bases respectively, with 18 bases between them.

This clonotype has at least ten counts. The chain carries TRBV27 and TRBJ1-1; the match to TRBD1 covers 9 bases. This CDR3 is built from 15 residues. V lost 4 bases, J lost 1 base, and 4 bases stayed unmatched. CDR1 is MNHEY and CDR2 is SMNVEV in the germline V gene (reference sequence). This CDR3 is CASSSRTGENTEAFF. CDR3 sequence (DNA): TGTGCCAGCAGTTCCCGGACAGGGGAGAACACTGAAGCTTTCTTT.

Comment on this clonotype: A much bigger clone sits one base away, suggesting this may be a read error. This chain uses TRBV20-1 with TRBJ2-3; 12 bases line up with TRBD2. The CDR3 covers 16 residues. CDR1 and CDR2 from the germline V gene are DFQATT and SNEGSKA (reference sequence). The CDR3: CSARLAGAIFTGTQYF. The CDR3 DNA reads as TGCAGTGCGAGACTAGCGGGGGCCATTTTCACAGGTACGCAGTATTTT.

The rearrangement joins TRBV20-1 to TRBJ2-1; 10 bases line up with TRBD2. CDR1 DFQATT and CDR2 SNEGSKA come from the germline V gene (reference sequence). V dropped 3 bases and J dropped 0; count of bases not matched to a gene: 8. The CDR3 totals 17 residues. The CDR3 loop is CSASFPSGSISYNEQFF. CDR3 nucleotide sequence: TGCAGTGCTAGCTTCCCTAGCGGGAGTATCTCCTACAATGAGCAGTTCTTC.

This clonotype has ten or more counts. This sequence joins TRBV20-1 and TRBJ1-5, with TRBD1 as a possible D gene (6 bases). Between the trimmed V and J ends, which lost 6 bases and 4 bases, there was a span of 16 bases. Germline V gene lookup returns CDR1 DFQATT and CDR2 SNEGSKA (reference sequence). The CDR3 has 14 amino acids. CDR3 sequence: CSAQPRDINQPQHF. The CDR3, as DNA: TGCAGTGCCCAACCTCGGGACATAAATCAGCCCCAGCATTTT.

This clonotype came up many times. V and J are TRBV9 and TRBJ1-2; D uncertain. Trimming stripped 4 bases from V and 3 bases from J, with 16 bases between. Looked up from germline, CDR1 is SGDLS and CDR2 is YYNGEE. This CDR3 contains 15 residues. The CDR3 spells CASSPGPKRDYGYTF. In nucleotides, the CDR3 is TGTGCCAGCAGCCCCGGGCCCAAAAGGGACTATGGCTACACCTTC.

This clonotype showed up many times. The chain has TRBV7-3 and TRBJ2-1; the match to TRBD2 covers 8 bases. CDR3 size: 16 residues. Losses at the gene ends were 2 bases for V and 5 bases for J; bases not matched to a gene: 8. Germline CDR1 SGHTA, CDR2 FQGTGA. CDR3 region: CASSLQPGLGDNEQFF. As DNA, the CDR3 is TGTGCCAGCAGCTTACAGCCGGGACTAGGGGACAATGAGCAGTTCTTC.

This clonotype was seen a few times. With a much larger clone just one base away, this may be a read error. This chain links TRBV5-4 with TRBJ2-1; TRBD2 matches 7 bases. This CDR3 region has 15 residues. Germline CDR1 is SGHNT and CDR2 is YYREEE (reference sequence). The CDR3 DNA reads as TGTGCCAGCAGCCCCCCGCAAGCGGGGTTGTATGAGCAGCTCTTC. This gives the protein CASSPPQAGLYEQLF.

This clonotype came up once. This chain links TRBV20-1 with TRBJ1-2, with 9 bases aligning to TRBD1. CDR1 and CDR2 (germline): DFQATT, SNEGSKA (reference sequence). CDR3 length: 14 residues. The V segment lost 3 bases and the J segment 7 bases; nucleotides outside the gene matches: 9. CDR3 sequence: CSARGGQGVLGYTF. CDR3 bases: TGCAGTGCTAGGGGGGGACAGGGAGTTCTTGGCTACACCTTC.

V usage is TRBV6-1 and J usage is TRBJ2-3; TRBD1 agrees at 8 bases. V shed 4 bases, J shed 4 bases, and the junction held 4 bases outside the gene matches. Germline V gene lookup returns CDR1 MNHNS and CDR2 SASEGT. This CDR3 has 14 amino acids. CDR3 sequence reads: CASSGQGTADTQYF. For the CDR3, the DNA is TGTGCCAGCAGTGGACAGGGGACGGCAGATACGCAGTATTTT.

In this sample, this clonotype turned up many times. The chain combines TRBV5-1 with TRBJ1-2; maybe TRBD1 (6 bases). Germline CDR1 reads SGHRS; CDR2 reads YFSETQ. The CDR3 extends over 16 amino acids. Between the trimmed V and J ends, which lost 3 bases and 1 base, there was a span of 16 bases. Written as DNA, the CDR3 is TGCGCCAGCAGCTCACCTGACAGGTGGAATAACTATGGCTACACCTTC. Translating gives CASSSPDRWNNYGYTF.

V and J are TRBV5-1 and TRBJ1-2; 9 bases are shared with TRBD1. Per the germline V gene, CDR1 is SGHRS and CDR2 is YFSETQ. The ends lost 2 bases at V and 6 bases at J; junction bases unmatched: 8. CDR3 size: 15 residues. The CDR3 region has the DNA TGCGCCAGCAGCTTACCGGGACAGGGAACGAATGGCTACACCTTC. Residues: CASSLPGQGTNGYTF.

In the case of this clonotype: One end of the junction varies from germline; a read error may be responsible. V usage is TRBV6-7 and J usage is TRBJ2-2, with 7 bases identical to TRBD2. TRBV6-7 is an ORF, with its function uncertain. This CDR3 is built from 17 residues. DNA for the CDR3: TGTGCCAGCAGTTACTCGTCTACTAGCGAGTACACCGGAGAGCTGTTTTTT. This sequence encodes CASSYSSTSEYTGELFF.

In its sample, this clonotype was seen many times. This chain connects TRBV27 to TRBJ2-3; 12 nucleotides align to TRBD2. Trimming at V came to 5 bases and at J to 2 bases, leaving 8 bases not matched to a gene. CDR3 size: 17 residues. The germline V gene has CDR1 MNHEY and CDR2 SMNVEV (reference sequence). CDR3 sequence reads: CASSPRTSGVYTDTQYF. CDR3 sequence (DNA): TGTGCCAGCAGTCCAAGGACTAGCGGGGTGTACACAGATACGCAGTATTTT.

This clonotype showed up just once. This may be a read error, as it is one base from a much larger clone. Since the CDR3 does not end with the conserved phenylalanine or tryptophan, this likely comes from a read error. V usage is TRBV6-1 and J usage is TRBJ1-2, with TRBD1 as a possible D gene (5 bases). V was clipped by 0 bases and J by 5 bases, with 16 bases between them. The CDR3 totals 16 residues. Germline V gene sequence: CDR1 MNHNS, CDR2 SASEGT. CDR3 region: CASSEAEVRAIYGYTL. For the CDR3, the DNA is TGTGCCAGCAGTGAAGCTGAAGTCAGGGCCATTTATGGCTACACCCTC.

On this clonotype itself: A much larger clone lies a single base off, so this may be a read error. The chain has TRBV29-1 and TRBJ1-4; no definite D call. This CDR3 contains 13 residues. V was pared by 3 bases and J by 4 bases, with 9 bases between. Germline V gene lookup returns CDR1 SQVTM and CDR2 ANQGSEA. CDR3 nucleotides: TGCAGCGTTGAGCAGTGGAGTAATGAAAAACTGTTTTTT. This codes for CSVEQWSNEKLFF.

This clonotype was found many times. The CDR3 nucleotides are TGCAGTGCTCGGACAGACCCAAACACTGAAGCTTTCTTT. The encoded protein is CSARTDPNTEAFF. The chain links TRBV20-1 to TRBJ1-1; D may be TRBD1 (6 bases). There are 13 residues in the CDR3. The ends were cut back, 5 bases at V and 2 bases at J, with 12 bases in the middle. Germline CDR1 and CDR2: DFQATT and SNEGSKA (reference sequence).

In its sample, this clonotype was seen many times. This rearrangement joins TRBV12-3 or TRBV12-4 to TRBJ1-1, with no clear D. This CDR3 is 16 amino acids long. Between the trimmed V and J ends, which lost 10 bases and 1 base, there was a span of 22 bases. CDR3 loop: CATTDTIRVSNTEAFF. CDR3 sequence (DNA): TGTGCCACAACGGATACTATACGGGTTTCGAACACTGAAGCTTTCTTT.

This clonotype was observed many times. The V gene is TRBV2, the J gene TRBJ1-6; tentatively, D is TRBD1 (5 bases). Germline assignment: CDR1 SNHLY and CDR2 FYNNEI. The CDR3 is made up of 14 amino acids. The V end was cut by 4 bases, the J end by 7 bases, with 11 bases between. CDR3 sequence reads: CASSVRDDNSPLHF. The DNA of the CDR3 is TGTGCCAGCAGTGTCCGGGACGACAATTCACCCCTCCACTTT.

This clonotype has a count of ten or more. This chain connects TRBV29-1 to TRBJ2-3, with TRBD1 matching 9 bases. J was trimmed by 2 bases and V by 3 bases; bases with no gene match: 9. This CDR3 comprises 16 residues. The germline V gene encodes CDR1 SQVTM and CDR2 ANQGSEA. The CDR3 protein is CSVEDPGQGDTDTQYF. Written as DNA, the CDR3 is TGCAGCGTTGAGGATCCGGGACAGGGAGACACAGATACGCAGTATTTT.

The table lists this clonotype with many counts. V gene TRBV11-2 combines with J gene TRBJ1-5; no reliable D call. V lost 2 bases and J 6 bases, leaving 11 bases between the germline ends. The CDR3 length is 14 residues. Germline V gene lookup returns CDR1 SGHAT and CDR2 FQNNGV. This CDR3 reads CASSLNLAGQPQHF. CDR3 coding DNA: TGTGCCAGCAGCTTAAACTTGGCGGGTCAGCCCCAGCATTTT.

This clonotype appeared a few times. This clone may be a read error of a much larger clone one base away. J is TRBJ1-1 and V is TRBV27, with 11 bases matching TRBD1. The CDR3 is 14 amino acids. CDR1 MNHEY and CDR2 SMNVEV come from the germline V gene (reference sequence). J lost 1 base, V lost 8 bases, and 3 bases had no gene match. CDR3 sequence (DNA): TGTGCCAGCGGAGGGACAGGGGGGAACACTGAAGCTTTCTTT. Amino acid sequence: CASGGTGGNTEAFF.